A selection of T cell receptor beta chains follows, all from one sample in a study of blood T cell repertoires in COVID-19. Clones were read by immunoSEQ multiplex PCR, and TCRdb kept only the in-frame ones, dropping some. This table holds approximately 140,000 clones, roughly 83% found once. The material sequenced was peripheral blood. Receptors were obtained from a woman older than 75 with acute or convalescent COVID-19. CDR3s include the opening cysteine and the closing phenylalanine or tryptophan. D genes are given only for firm matches. Only part of the rows carry a size: once, few, many, or a class if the clone is expanded.

cdr3_aa cdr3_nt j_call v_call d_call clone_size
CASSEGLAGGQETQYF TGTGCCAGCAGTGAGGGACTAGCGGGGGGTCAAGAGACCCAGTACTTC TRBJ2-5 TRBV6-2/TRBV6-3 TRBD2 NA
CASSLGGSGSYNEQFF TGTGCCAGCAGCTTAGGAGGGTCCGGCTCCTACAATGAGCAGTTCTTC TRBJ2-1 TRBV7-9 NA once
CASRPMWREYNEQFF TGTGCCAGCAGGCCAATGTGGCGGGAGTATAATGAGCAGTTCTTC TRBJ2-1 TRBV27 TRBD2 once
CASSVDRGLYEQYF TGTGCCAGCAGTGTGGACAGGGGTCTCTACGAGCAGTACTTC TRBJ2-7 TRBV2 TRBD1 NA
CASSDSPSLAGGPADTQYF TGTGCCAGCAGTGACTCCCCGTCGCTAGCGGGAGGGCCCGCAGATACGCAGTATTTT TRBJ2-3 TRBV6-4 TRBD2 NA
CASLGGRGTEAFF TGTGCCAGTCTCGGGGGGAGAGGCACTGAAGCTTTCTTT TRBJ1-1 TRBV19 NA NA
CASSPGLAGDGKTQYF TGTGCCAGCAGCCCCGGACTAGCGGGAGATGGGAAGACCCAGTACTTC TRBJ2-5 TRBV5-4 TRBD2 NA
CASSDAPFRDEQYF TGTGCCAGCAGTGATGCCCCGTTTCGGGACGAGCAGTACTTC TRBJ2-7 TRBV6-1 NA NA
CASSLTAEDTGELFF TGTGCCAGCAGCTTAACCGCGGAGGATACCGGGGAGCTGTTTTTT TRBJ2-2 TRBV7-9 NA NA
CASSSWLLPDTQYF TGTGCCAGCAGCTCGTGGTTACTTCCAGATACGCAGTATTTT TRBJ2-3 TRBV7-8 NA NA
CASSQGLAGGRKSYEQYF TGCGCCAGCAGCCAAGGACTAGCGGGGGGGCGAAAGTCCTACGAGCAGTACTTC TRBJ2-7 TRBV4-3 TRBD2 many
CASHVREGEAFF TGCGCCAGTCACGTCCGGGAAGGTGAAGCTTTCTTT TRBJ1-1 TRBV10-2 NA NA
CASSRQVSYEQYF TGTGCCAGCAGCCGACAGGTCTCCTACGAGCAGTACTTC TRBJ2-7 TRBV3-1/TRBV3-2 NA NA
CASNPDRTGYTF TGTGCCAGCAACCCGGACAGAACTGGCTACACCTTC TRBJ1-2 TRBV6-5 NA NA
CASSQELAETYEQYF TGCGCCAGCAGCCAAGAACTAGCGGAAACCTACGAGCAGTACTTC TRBJ2-7 TRBV4-1 TRBD2 NA
CASSTGGAIHGYTF TGTGCCAGCAGTACAGGGGGCGCGATCCATGGCTACACCTTC TRBJ1-2 TRBV28 TRBD1 once
CACRAGGGLYEQYF TGTGCCTGCCGGGCGGGGGGAGGGCTCTACGAGCAGTACTTC TRBJ2-7 TRBV30 TRBD2 NA
CASSSTGLGTGELFF TGTGCCAGCAGCTCGACAGGGTTGGGCACCGGGGAGCTGTTTTTT TRBJ2-2 TRBV11-2 TRBD1 NA
CASSQDLGGAYGYTF TGCGCCAGCAGCCAAGATTTGGGAGGAGCCTATGGCTACACCTTC TRBJ1-2 TRBV4-3 NA NA
CASSYSGTGPSGHF TGTGCCAGCAGTTACTCGGGGACAGGACCAAGTGGGCATTTT TRBJ1-5 TRBV6-2/TRBV6-3 TRBD1 NA
CASGLVRYPPRFTNTGELFF TGTGCTAGTGGTTTGGTACGTTACCCCCCACGGTTCACCAACACCGGGGAGCTGTTTTTT TRBJ2-2 TRBV12-5 NA NA
CASSPEVGSRNTIYF TGCGCCAGCAGCCCCGAAGTAGGGAGTCGAAACACCATATATTTT TRBJ1-3 TRBV5-1 NA NA
CASSSTGTGNSPLHF TGTGCCAGCAGCTCCACCGGGACAGGAAATTCACCCCTCCACTTT TRBJ1-6 TRBV11-2 TRBD1 once
CASSQDRGEGYTF TGCGCCAGCAGCCAAGATCGGGGTGAGGGCTACACCTTC TRBJ1-2 TRBV4-3 NA NA
CASSTKGASDEQYF TGTGCCAGCAGCACTAAGGGGGCTAGCGACGAGCAGTACTTC TRBJ2-7 TRBV7-2 NA NA
CASSSGLGRNIQYF TGTGCCAGCAGCTCGGGACTAGGCAGAAACATTCAGTACTTC TRBJ2-4 TRBV5-6 TRBD2 NA
CASSVSRTVNSPLHF TGTGCCAGCAGTGTCTCTCGGACAGTCAATTCACCCCTCCACTTT TRBJ1-6 TRBV2 NA NA
CASSMRGAGSSLNYGYTF TGTGCCAGCAGCATGCGGGGGGCCGGGTCGAGCCTTAACTATGGCTACACCTTC TRBJ1-2 TRBV5-6 NA NA
CASSLVSTSGGAVDTQYF TGTGCCAGCAGCTTAGTGTCTACTAGCGGGGGGGCCGTAGATACGCAGTATTTT TRBJ2-3 TRBV7-2 TRBD2 NA
CASSAGQGTLMNTEAFF TGTGCCAGCAGCGCCGGACAGGGTACACTGATGAACACTGAAGCTTTCTTT TRBJ1-1 TRBV9 TRBD1 NA
CASSFHRQFSTDTQYF TGTGCCAGCAGTTTTCACCGACAGTTTAGCACAGATACGCAGTATTTT TRBJ2-3 TRBV6-2/TRBV6-3 NA NA
CAWSRARGGSPLHF TGTGCCTGGAGTAGGGCCAGGGGCGGTTCACCCCTCCACTTT TRBJ1-6 TRBV30 NA NA
CASSLRDSSTGELFF TGCGCCAGCAGCCTCCGGGACTCGAGCACCGGGGAGCTGTTTTTT TRBJ2-2 TRBV5-1 NA NA
CASSGQEYEQYF TGTGCCAGCTCCGGACAGGAGTACGAGCAGTACTTC TRBJ2-7 TRBV5-6 TRBD1 few
CASTSLEAHAYEQYF TGCGCCAGCACATCTCTTGAGGCGCATGCCTACGAGCAGTACTTC TRBJ2-7 TRBV5-1 NA NA
CASSFQPSGGGSIQYF TGTGCCAGCAGCTTCCAACCAAGCGGGGGAGGCAGCATTCAGTACTTC TRBJ2-4 TRBV7-2 TRBD2 NA
CASSQGGGPGNYGYTF TGTGCCAGCAGCCAAGGAGGAGGGCCAGGGAACTATGGCTACACCTTC TRBJ1-2 TRBV3-1/TRBV3-2 NA NA
CASSYQGAYNEQFF TGTGCCAGCAGCTATCAGGGGGCCTACAATGAGCAGTTCTTC TRBJ2-1 TRBV5-4 TRBD1 few
CASSRTTTDTQYF TGTGCCAGCAGTCGGACAACCACAGATACGCAGTATTTT TRBJ2-3 TRBV2 NA NA
CASSPGLETDTQYF TGTGCCAGCAGCCCGGGACTAGAAACAGATACGCAGTATTTT TRBJ2-3 TRBV7-9 TRBD2 NA
CASSNPGVGDTQYF TGTGCCAGTAGTAATCCGGGGGTGGGAGATACGCAGTATTTT TRBJ2-3 TRBV19 NA few
CASSMRAWGNSNQPQHF TGTGCCAGTAGTATGAGGGCTTGGGGTAATAGCAATCAGCCCCAGCATTTT TRBJ1-5 TRBV19 NA NA
CAWGTNEQYF TGTGCCTGGGGGACAAACGAGCAGTACTTC TRBJ2-7 TRBV30 NA NA
CASSLNGAGGAHEQYF TGTGCCAGCAGCTTAAACGGAGCGGGAGGGGCGCACGAGCAGTACTTC TRBJ2-7 TRBV13 TRBD2 NA
CASNPWGGFQPQHF TGTGCCAGCAACCCCTGGGGGGGCTTTCAGCCCCAGCATTTT TRBJ1-5 TRBV6-2/TRBV6-3 NA NA
CASSFRVQETQYF TGTGCCAGCAGCTTTCGTGTCCAAGAGACCCAGTACTTC TRBJ2-5 TRBV13 NA NA
CASSINGRAGLGTGELFF TGTGCCAGTAGTATAAATGGGAGGGCAGGTTTGGGCACCGGGGAGCTGTTTTTT TRBJ2-2 TRBV19 TRBD2 NA